This TCR beta chain is drawn from a study of CD8+ T cells in alopecia areata. About the study: At a dose of 5 to 10 mg twice daily, oral tofacitinib was given to treated patients.

Treatment given: oral pan-JAK inhibitor, 5-10 mg twice daily. Trimming took off 5 bases at V and 8 bases at J, with 15 bases between the two ends. Germline V gene sequence: CDR1 SQVTM, CDR2 ANQGSEA. The CDR3 length is 12 residues. This clone showed up just a few times. Its cognate antigen is unknown. Study outcomes and limitations: Scalp sample data also include resident alphabeta T cells from normal skin.

RNA was extracted and reverse transcribed into cDNA as the sequencing template. Profiled with immunoSEQ multiplex PCR; TCRdb holds only in-frame clones, not every one. The sample holds nearly 200,000 clones; 55% to 75% are singletons and the top ten take under 7%. This specimen was CD4+ T cells sorted from blood, taken at week 24, from a patient treated with tofacitinib. V gene TRBV29-1 combines with J gene TRBJ1-2; a weak D match, TRBD1 (6 bases). This TCR was recovered from a human donor with alopecia areata. CDR3 amino acids: CSVLGGRGGYTF. The DNA for the CDR3 is TGCAGCGTTCTAGGAGGCAGGGGAGGCTACACCTTC.